This T cell receptor beta chain was obtained from a study of Graves' ophthalmopathy and Graves' hyperthyroidism. Study-level findings and limits: Most thyroid clonotypes expanded beyond 0.001 frequency were also found in blood. Sensitivity reached roughly 88% and specificity around 81% for a 13-signature model separating ophthalmopathy from stable hyperthyroidism. The model flagged ophthalmopathy progression at more than 60% sensitivity and around 77% specificity.

Germline values: CDR1 SGHTA, CDR2 FQGNSA. Deletions cut 8 bases from V and 4 bases from J, with 12 bases between. CDR3 length equals 12 residues. A note on this clonotype: Its matching antigen is unknown.

Hyperthyroidism patients, all newly diagnosed, had under 2 months' duration and ages of 18 to 65. The study amplified TCR beta CDR3 regions using RNA transcripts. RT-PCR with HTBI primers came first, then second-round multiplex PCR. TCRdb passed the multiplex PCR reads through MiXCR, listing each CDR3 protein once. Of about 1.1 million distinct CDR3 sequences in the sample, about 35% are singletons; the top ten hold 11%. The sequencing input was peripheral blood or thyroid tissue (not recorded which). This chain uses TRBV7-2 with TRBJ2-7; D is unresolved. The receptor's source is an adult man with Graves' hyperthyroidism. The CDR3 DNA is TGTGCCAGCGCTTCGTCAGGATACGAGCAGTACTTC. It yields the protein CASASSGYEQYF.